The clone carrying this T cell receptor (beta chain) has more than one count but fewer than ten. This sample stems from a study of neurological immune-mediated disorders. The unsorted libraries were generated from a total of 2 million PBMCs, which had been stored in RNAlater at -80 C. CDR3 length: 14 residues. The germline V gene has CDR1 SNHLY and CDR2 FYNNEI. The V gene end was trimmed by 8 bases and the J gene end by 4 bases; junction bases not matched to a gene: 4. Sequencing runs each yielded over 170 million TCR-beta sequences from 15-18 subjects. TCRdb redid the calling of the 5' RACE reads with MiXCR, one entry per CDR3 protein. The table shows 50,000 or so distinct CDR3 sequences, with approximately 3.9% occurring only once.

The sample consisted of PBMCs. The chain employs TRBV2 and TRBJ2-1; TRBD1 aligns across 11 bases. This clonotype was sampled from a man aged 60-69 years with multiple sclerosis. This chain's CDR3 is CASDGQGAYNEQFF. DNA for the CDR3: TGTGCCAGCGACGGACAGGGGGCGTACAATGAGCAGTTCTTC.